This is a list of T cell receptor beta chains from one sample in a study of T cells in Graves' hyperthyroidism and ophthalmopathy. TCRdb recomputed calls from the multiplex PCR reads with MiXCR, one row per CDR3 protein. The sample yields a few hundred thousand distinct CDR3 sequences, roughly a fifth seen once. Sequencing was done on a sample of blood. The origin of the receptors is a woman aged 45-60 years with Graves' hyperthyroidism. The conserved cysteine and the conserved F or W are not part of the CDR3 here. Each record gives: J gene, D gene, clone size, V gene, CDR3 protein. The D gene is left open where the match is weak. The size entry is marked missing in some rows and otherwise reads once, few, many or a size class.

j_call: TRBJ1-2
d_call: NA
clone_size: few
v_call: TRBV11-2
cdr3_aa: ASSLLGDSLGYT

j_call: TRBJ1-6
d_call: TRBD1
clone_size: NA
v_call: TRBV19
cdr3_aa: ASRTTGANSPLH

j_call: TRBJ2-2
d_call: NA
clone_size: many
v_call: TRBV12-3/TRBV12-4
cdr3_aa: ASSLTPGELF

j_call: TRBJ1-4
d_call: NA
clone_size: many
v_call: TRBV11-2
cdr3_aa: ASSRDAGLEKLF

j_call: TRBJ1-2
d_call: TRBD1
clone_size: NA
v_call: TRBV28
cdr3_aa: ASGTRQGSNYGYT

j_call: TRBJ2-1
d_call: TRBD2
clone_size: many
v_call: TRBV19
cdr3_aa: ASTGLAGARRGEQF

j_call: TRBJ1-3
d_call: NA
clone_size: many
v_call: TRBV13
cdr3_aa: ASSLVSAYSGNTIY

j_call: TRBJ1-4
d_call: NA
clone_size: NA
v_call: TRBV6-1
cdr3_aa: ARTRTATNEKLF

j_call: TRBJ2-7
d_call: TRBD1
clone_size: many
v_call: TRBV7-2
cdr3_aa: ASSSGTGVLYEQY

j_call: TRBJ2-3
d_call: NA
clone_size: many
v_call: TRBV30
cdr3_aa: AWNPYSSTDTQY

j_call: TRBJ1-2
d_call: TRBD1
clone_size: many
v_call: TRBV3-1
cdr3_aa: ASRPGQLYGYT

j_call: TRBJ1-4
d_call: NA
clone_size: many
v_call: TRBV18
cdr3_aa: ASSPTGLNEKLF

j_call: TRBJ2-3
d_call: TRBD1
clone_size: many
v_call: TRBV7-9
cdr3_aa: ASRARQGTSTTDTQY

j_call: TRBJ2-3
d_call: NA
clone_size: many
v_call: TRBV9
cdr3_aa: ASSVGGGGTDTQY

j_call: TRBJ2-2
d_call: NA
clone_size: many
v_call: TRBV2
cdr3_aa: ASRRTDNTGELF

j_call: TRBJ2-4
d_call: TRBD1
clone_size: many
v_call: TRBV28
cdr3_aa: ASSLTGSKNIQY